This T cell receptor beta chain was sequenced during a study of shared clonotypes between healthy human individuals. Libraries were prepared by immunoSEQ multiplex PCR; TCRdb keeps only in-frame clonotypes and omits some of them. The sample consists of 2 million to 2.5 million clones, around 95% of them appearing once. The sample consisted of naive CD4+ T cells sorted from blood. The subset was: CD45RA+ positively selected. This receptor was obtained from a man between 18 and 29 years old in good health.

The CDR3 DNA reads as TGTGCCAGCCTTGACAGGAGCACCGGGGAGCTGTTTTTT. Its protein is CASLDRSTGELFF. The chain has TRBV28 and TRBJ2-2; maybe TRBD1 (6 bases). This CDR3 comprises 13 residues. V lost 8 bases and J 4 bases, leaving 11 bases between the germline ends. Germline CDR1 and CDR2: MDHEN and SYDVKM.